Listed below are T cell receptor beta chains from one sample, sequenced in a study of T cells in localized non-small cell lung cancer. Only in-frame clones appear in the TCRdb table, and some are missing; sequencing was by immunoSEQ multiplex PCR. The table shows under 35,000 clones, with around 80% occurring only once. The specimen comprised peripheral blood, sampled before any cancer treatment. These receptors came from a male donor at least 60 years old with stage III squamous cell lung carcinoma. Both conserved end residues are part of each CDR3. D genes are given only for firm matches. A row's size may be missing; if present it is once, few, many or a size class.

>TRBJ1-1|.|.|TRBV5-1
CASSFEGDTEAFF
TGCGCCAGCAGCTTTGAGGGTGACACTGAAGCTTTCTTT
>TRBJ1-4|.|TRBD1|TRBV27
CASSLWGQGGEKLFF
TGTGCCAGCAGTTTATGGGGACAGGGAGGTGAAAAACTGTTTTTT
>TRBJ2-5|.|TRBD1|TRBV19
CASSEGQGIETQYF
TGTGCCAGTAGTGAGGGACAGGGGATAGAGACCCAGTACTTC
>TRBJ2-7|.|.|TRBV14
CASSPMGAQSSYEQYF
TGTGCCAGCAGCCCTATGGGAGCTCAGAGCTCCTACGAGCAGTACTTC
>TRBJ1-1|few|.|TRBV20-1
CTMTGNRVAFF
TGCACTATGACAGGTAATCGTGTGGCTTTCTTT
>TRBJ2-7|.|.|TRBV4-3
CASSQIGAGTYEQYF
TGCGCCAGCAGCCAAATTGGGGCTGGTACCTACGAGCAGTACTTC
>TRBJ2-2|once|.|TRBV11-2
CASSSPSRGGELFF
TGTGCCAGCAGTAGCCCAAGTAGGGGCGGGGAGCTGTTTTTT
>TRBJ1-3|.|.|TRBV10-3
CAISPVYGNTIYF
TGTGCCATCAGTCCCGTATACGGAAACACCATATATTTT
>TRBJ2-7|.|.|TRBV20-1
CSAPATYEQYF
TGCAGTGCCCCTGCAACCTACGAGCAGTACTTC
>TRBJ2-3|once|TRBD2|TRBV9
CASSVATSGGISTDTQYF
TGTGCCAGCAGCGTAGCGACTAGCGGGGGGATTAGCACAGATACGCAGTATTTT
>TRBJ1-2|.|.|TRBV7-2
CASSLDRSGYTF
TGTGCCAGCAGCTTAGATCGGTCCGGCTACACCTTC
>TRBJ2-3|.|.|TRBV6-6
CASRSPGLPQYF
TGTGCCAGCAGAAGCCCGGGGCTTCCGCAGTATTTT
>TRBJ2-1|few|.|TRBV25-1
CASSESSRNEQFF
TGTGCCAGCAGTGAATCTAGTAGGAATGAGCAGTTCTTC
>TRBJ2-2|.|TRBD1|TRBV27
CASSHQTGGTGELFF
TGTGCCAGCAGTCACCAGACAGGGGGGACCGGGGAGCTGTTTTTT
>TRBJ2-3|.|TRBD1|TRBV5-4
CASSLRQGSDTQYF
TGTGCCAGCAGCTTGAGACAGGGATCAGATACGCAGTATTTT
>TRBJ1-4|.|TRBD1|TRBV30
CAWSPGQGTNEKLFF
TGTGCCTGGAGTCCGGGACAGGGGACGAATGAAAAACTGTTTTTT
>TRBJ2-2|.|.|TRBV6-6
CASSFASSTGELFF
TGTGCCAGCAGTTTCGCTTCTAGCACCGGGGAGCTGTTTTTT